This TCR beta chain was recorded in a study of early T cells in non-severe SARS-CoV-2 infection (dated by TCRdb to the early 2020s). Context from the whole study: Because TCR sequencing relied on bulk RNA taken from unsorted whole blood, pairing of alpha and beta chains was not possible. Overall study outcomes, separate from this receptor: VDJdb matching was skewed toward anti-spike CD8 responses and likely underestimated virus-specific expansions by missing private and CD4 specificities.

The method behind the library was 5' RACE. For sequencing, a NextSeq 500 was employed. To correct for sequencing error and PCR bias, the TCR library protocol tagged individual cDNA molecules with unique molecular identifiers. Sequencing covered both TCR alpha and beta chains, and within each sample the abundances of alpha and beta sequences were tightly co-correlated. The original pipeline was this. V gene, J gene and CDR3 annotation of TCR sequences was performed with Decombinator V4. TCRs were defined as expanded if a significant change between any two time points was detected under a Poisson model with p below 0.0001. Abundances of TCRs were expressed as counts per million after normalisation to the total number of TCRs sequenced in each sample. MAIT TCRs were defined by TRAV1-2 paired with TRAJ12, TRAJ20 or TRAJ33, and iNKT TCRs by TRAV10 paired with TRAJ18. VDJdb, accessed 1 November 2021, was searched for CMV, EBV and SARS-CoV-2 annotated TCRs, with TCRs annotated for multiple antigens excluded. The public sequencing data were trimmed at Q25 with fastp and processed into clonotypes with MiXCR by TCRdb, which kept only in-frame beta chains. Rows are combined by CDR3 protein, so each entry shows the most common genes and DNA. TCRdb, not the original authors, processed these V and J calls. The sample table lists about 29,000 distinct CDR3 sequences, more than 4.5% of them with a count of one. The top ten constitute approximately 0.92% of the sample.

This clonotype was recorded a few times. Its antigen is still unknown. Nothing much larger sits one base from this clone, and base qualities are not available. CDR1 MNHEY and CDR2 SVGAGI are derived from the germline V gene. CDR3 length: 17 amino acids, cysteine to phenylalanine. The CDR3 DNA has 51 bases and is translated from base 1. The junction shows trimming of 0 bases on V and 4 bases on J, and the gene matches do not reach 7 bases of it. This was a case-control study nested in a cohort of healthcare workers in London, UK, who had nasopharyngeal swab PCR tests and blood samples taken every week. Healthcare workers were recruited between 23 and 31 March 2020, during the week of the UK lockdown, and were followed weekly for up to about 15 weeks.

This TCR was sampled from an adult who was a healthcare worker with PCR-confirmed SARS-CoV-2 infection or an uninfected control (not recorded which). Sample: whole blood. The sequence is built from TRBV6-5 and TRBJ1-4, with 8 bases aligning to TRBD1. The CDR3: CASSYSLGQGSNEKLFF. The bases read TGTGCCAGCAGTTACTCCCTAGGACAGGGAAGTAATGAAAAACTGTTTTTT.